These T cell receptor beta chains were read from a single sample in a study of blood T cell repertoires in COVID-19. Generated by immunoSEQ multiplex PCR, the TCRdb table keeps only in-frame clones and is missing some. The repertoire holds roughly 100,000 clones, around 81% seen once, with 9.4% in the top ten. Sequenced input: peripheral blood. The receptors originated from a woman between 65 and 79 years old with acute or convalescent COVID-19. Each CDR3 is given with its conserved first and last residue. The D gene is left open where the match is weak. Only part of the rows carry a size: once, few, many, or a class if the clone is expanded.

CDR3 protein	CDR3 DNA	V gene	clone size	D gene	J gene
CASRINRNTEAFF	TGTGCCAGCAGGATAAACAGGAACACTGAAGCTTTCTTT	TRBV7-2	few	NA	TRBJ1-1
CASRMGQGATYGYTF	TGTGCCAGCAGAATGGGGCAGGGGGCAACCTATGGCTACACCTTC	TRBV7-9	once	TRBD1	TRBJ1-2
CATMTGVGSGNTIYF	TGTGCCACCATGACAGGGGTAGGCTCTGGAAACACCATATATTTT	TRBV19	NA	TRBD1	TRBJ1-3
CASSSEPGLATDTQYF	TGTGCCAGTAGTTCCGAACCGGGACTAGCAACAGATACGCAGTATTTT	TRBV19	NA	TRBD2	TRBJ2-3
CASRLPGQNYEQYF	TGCGCCAGCCGCCTCCCGGGACAGAACTACGAGCAGTACTTC	TRBV5-1	NA	TRBD1	TRBJ2-7
CASSQDRGALGFRGSGNTIYF	TGCGCCAGCAGCCAAGATCGGGGGGCGCTGGGGTTTCGGGGGTCTGGAAACACCATATATTTT	TRBV4-1	NA	NA	TRBJ1-3
CASNRPPGQGPEKLFF	TGTGCCAGCAATAGACCTCCGGGACAGGGACCTGAAAAACTGTTTTTT	TRBV6-6	NA	TRBD1	TRBJ1-4
CASSEGDRSYEQYF	TGTGCCAGTAGTGAGGGGGACAGATCCTACGAGCAGTACTTC	TRBV19	NA	TRBD1	TRBJ2-7
CASSLSQAGGKETQYF	TGTGCCAGCAGCTTAAGTCAGGCAGGGGGCAAGGAGACCCAGTACTTC	TRBV7-8	NA	TRBD1	TRBJ2-5
CASRKTSGRNNEQYF	TGTGCCAGCAGGAAAACTAGCGGGAGAAATAACGAGCAGTACTTC	TRBV2	NA	TRBD2	TRBJ2-7
CASRQGVLSNQPQHF	TGTGCCAGCAGGCAAGGGGTTTTGAGCAATCAGCCCCAGCATTTT	TRBV28	NA	NA	TRBJ1-5
CASSLGQGPTEAFF	TGCGCCAGCAGCCTGGGACAGGGACCCACTGAAGCTTTCTTT	TRBV5-1	NA	TRBD1	TRBJ1-1
CASSFPPGQANQPQHF	TGTGCCAGCAGTTTTCCCCCCGGACAGGCAAATCAGCCCCAGCATTTT	TRBV28	NA	TRBD1	TRBJ1-5
CASSFSSGGASDTQYF	TGTGCCAGTAGTTTTTCTAGCGGGGGGGCCTCAGATACGCAGTATTTT	TRBV19	NA	TRBD2	TRBJ2-3
CASSATQGANEKLFF	TGTGCCAGCAGCGCTACTCAGGGGGCAAATGAAAAACTGTTTTTT	TRBV9	NA	TRBD1	TRBJ1-4
CASSKNQEPYEQYF	TGTGCCAGCAGTAAAAACCAAGAGCCCTACGAGCAGTACTTC	TRBV6-2/TRBV6-3	NA	NA	TRBJ2-7
CASSLAGQGREQFF	TGTGCCAGCAGCTTAGCCGGACAGGGGCGTGAGCAGTTCTTC	TRBV7-6	NA	TRBD1	TRBJ2-1
CASSGGTGSRNEQFF	TGTGCCAGCAGTGGCGGGACAGGGAGCCGGAATGAGCAGTTCTTC	TRBV28	NA	TRBD1	TRBJ2-1
CATSREGQGDEKLFF	TGTGCCACCAGCAGGGAGGGACAGGGAGACGAAAAACTGTTTTTT	TRBV15	NA	TRBD1	TRBJ1-4
CASSPPVMGTEQETQYF	TGTGCCAGTAGTCCCCCCGTAATGGGGACAGAGCAAGAGACCCAGTACTTC	TRBV19	NA	TRBD1	TRBJ2-5
CAIRDREYSNNTEAFF	TGTGCCATCAGGGACAGGGAGTATTCTAATAACACTGAAGCTTTCTTT	TRBV10-3	NA	TRBD1	TRBJ1-1
CASSLGGSQDYEQYF	TGCGCCAGCAGCTTGGGCGGGAGCCAGGACTACGAGCAGTACTTC	TRBV5-1	NA	TRBD2	TRBJ2-7
CAITAPERGPSTDTQYF	TGTGCCATCACCGCCCCAGAAAGGGGCCCGAGCACAGATACGCAGTATTTT	TRBV10-3	NA	NA	TRBJ2-3
CASPPSQFYNEQFF	TGTGCCAGCCCCCCCTCACAGTTTTACAATGAGCAGTTCTTC	TRBV28	NA	NA	TRBJ2-1
CASSPTSGLTDTQYF	TGTGCCAGCAGCCCCACTAGCGGCCTCACAGATACGCAGTATTTT	TRBV7-9	NA	TRBD2	TRBJ2-3
CASGRGSKNIQYF	TGTGCCAGCGGGCGGGGGTCCAAAAACATTCAGTACTTC	TRBV3-1/TRBV3-2	once	TRBD2	TRBJ2-4
CASSQRQGAGEKLFF	TGCGCCAGCAGCCAACGACAGGGGGCGGGTGAAAAACTGTTTTTT	TRBV4-1	once	TRBD1	TRBJ1-4
CASSTGTSGSVNIQYF	TGCGCCAGCAGCACCGGGACTAGCGGGAGTGTAAACATTCAGTACTTC	TRBV5-1	NA	TRBD2	TRBJ2-4
CASSLVQGNEKLFF	TGTGCCAGCAGTTTGGTACAGGGAAATGAAAAACTGTTTTTT	TRBV28	NA	NA	TRBJ1-4
CASSQELKNTEAFF	TGTGCCAGCAGCCAAGAACTAAAAAACACTGAAGCTTTCTTT	TRBV3-1/TRBV3-2	NA	NA	TRBJ1-1
CASSPTGGGYGYTF	TGTGCCAGCAGCCCGACAGGGGGCGGCTATGGCTACACCTTC	TRBV7-2	NA	TRBD1	TRBJ1-2
CASSSNSNQPQHF	TGTGCCAGCAGCTCAAATAGCAATCAGCCCCAGCATTTT	TRBV7-2	NA	NA	TRBJ1-5
CASSLGPRGPGDNSPLHF	TGTGCCAGCTCACTGGGACCTAGGGGGCCGGGTGACAATTCACCCCTCCACTTT	TRBV18	NA	TRBD1	TRBJ1-6
CASSARQGPNEKLFF	TGTGCCAGCAGCGCGAGACAGGGCCCTAATGAAAAACTGTTTTTT	TRBV7-9	NA	TRBD1	TRBJ1-4
CASSYRSGQVNQPQHF	TGTGCCAGCAGTTATAGATCGGGACAGGTCAATCAGCCCCAGCATTTT	TRBV6-2/TRBV6-3	NA	TRBD1	TRBJ1-5
CAIITGNNEQFF	TGTGCCATCATTACAGGGAACAATGAGCAGTTCTTC	TRBV10-3	NA	NA	TRBJ2-1
CACPYRAYYGYTF	TGTGCCTGCCCCTACCGAGCTTACTATGGCTACACCTTC	TRBV30	NA	NA	TRBJ1-2
CASTGTADQPQHF	TGTGCCAGCACCGGGACAGCAGATCAGCCCCAGCATTTT	TRBV6-6	NA	TRBD1	TRBJ1-5
CASSETFSSYEQYF	TGTGCCAGCAGTGAGACTTTTAGCTCCTACGAGCAGTACTTC	TRBV6-1	few	NA	TRBJ2-7